This is a list of T cell receptor beta chains from one sample in a study of blood T cell repertoires in COVID-19. The repertoire was sequenced with immunoSEQ multiplex PCR; TCRdb's copy has only in-frame clones and lacks some. The table includes over 250,000 clones, around 90% detected once. Material: peripheral blood. All receptors come from a man aged 50 or older with acute or convalescent COVID-19. Both conserved end residues are part of each CDR3. Only part of the rows carry a size: once, few, many, or a class if the clone is expanded.

J gene | clone size | V gene | CDR3 protein
TRBJ2-3 | NA | TRBV6-6 | CASSSRDRAGDTQYF
TRBJ1-2 | NA | TRBV6-4 | CASRGIQGASNYGYTF
TRBJ1-4 | once | TRBV7-9 | CASTAGNANEKLFF
TRBJ1-1 | NA | TRBV6-6 | CASSWRGTEAFF
TRBJ1-6 | NA | TRBV2 | CASSPDRGNSPLHF
TRBJ2-2 | NA | TRBV19 | CASSTGTSPGELFF
TRBJ1-1 | few | TRBV4-1 | CASSQVADTEAFF
TRBJ2-6 | NA | TRBV6-5 | CASSWRRDSGANVLTF
TRBJ2-2 | NA | TRBV5-1 | CASSLATTVNTGELFF
TRBJ2-1 | NA | TRBV7-9 | CASSFLRDLDNEQFF
TRBJ1-2 | NA | TRBV9 | CASSASGGYGYTF
TRBJ2-5 | NA | TRBV11-2 | CASSPWGSGGYQETQYF
TRBJ1-1 | NA | TRBV3-1/TRBV3-2 | CASSQAINTEAFF
TRBJ2-1 | once | TRBV10-3 | CAIRNTVAGARIGQFF
TRBJ1-6 | NA | TRBV2 | CASRPGQGISPLHF